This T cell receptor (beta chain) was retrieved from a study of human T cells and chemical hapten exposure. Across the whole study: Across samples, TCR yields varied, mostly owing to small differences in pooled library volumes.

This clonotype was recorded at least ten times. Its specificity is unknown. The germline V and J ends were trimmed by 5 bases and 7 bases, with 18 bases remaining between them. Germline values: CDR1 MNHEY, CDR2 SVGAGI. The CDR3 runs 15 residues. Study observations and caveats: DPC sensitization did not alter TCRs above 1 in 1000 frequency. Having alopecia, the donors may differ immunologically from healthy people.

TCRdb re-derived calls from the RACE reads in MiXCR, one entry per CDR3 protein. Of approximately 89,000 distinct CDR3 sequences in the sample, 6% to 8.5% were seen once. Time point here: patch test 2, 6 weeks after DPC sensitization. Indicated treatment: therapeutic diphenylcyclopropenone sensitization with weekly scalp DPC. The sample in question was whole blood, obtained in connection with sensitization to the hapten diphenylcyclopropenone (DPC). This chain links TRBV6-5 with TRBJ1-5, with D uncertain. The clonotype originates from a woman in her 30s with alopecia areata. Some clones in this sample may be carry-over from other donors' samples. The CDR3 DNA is TGTGCCAGCAGTCCCTATATGCCAGGTGAGCAGCCCCAGCATTTT. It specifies CASSPYMPGEQPQHF.